Following are 25 T cell receptor beta chains from one sample sequenced in a study of OX40 agonist ivuxolimab in advanced cancers. The table came from immunoSEQ multiplex PCR; TCRdb's copy has only in-frame clones and leaves some out. The sample holds tens of thousands of clones, about nine tenths seen once. The sequencing used CD4+ or CD8+ T cells sorted from blood, collected in a trial of the OX40 agonist ivuxolimab. Source of these receptors: an adult with an advanced solid tumor such as melanoma, head and neck, liver or kidney cancer.

The rearrangement uses TRBV5-1 and TRBJ1-1, with 7 nucleotides matching TRBD1. After removal of 0 bases from V and 5 bases from J, the junction contained 7 bases not matched to a gene. There are 15 residues in the CDR3. Germline CDR1 SGHRS, CDR2 YFSETQ. CDR3 nucleotides: TGCGCCAGCAGCTTGGGGTCAGGGGGTACGACTGAAGCTTTCTTT. This gives the protein CASSLGSGGTTEAFF.

This chain joins TRBV18 and TRBJ2-7; D assignment may be TRBD1 or TRBD2 (5 bases each). From germline, CDR1 is KGHSH and CDR2 LQKENI. V lost 2 bases and J lost 2, with 22 bases in between. This CDR3 region has 18 residues. CDR3 in amino acids: CASSPALGGTDSTYEQYF. The CDR3 DNA reads TGTGCCAGCTCACCAGCCCTAGGAGGCACCGACAGTACCTACGAGCAGTACTTC.

The V gene is TRBV11-3, the J gene TRBJ2-5; D perhaps matches TRBD2 (5 bases). The CDR3 extends over 12 amino acids. Germline V gene lookup returns CDR1 SGHNT and CDR2 YENEEA. Between the trimmed V and J ends, which lost 3 bases and 11 bases, there was a span of 13 bases. CDR3 in DNA: TGTGCCAGCAGCTTGGGTGTAAGGGAGCAGTACTTC. Protein: CASSLGVREQYF.

The rearrangement joins TRBV21-1 to TRBJ1-1. TRBV21-1 counts as a pseudogene. The CDR3 covers 13 residues. CDR3 protein: CASSGKASTEAFF. In nucleotides, the CDR3 is TGTGCCAGCAGTGGAAAGGCTAGCACTGAAGCTTTCTTT.

This clone has just a few counts. This chain connects TRBV7-2 to TRBJ1-2, with D perhaps TRBD1 (5 bases). The V gene lost 1 base and the J gene lost 7 bases, with 13 bases spanning the gap. Germline assignment: CDR1 SGHTA and CDR2 FQGNSA. This CDR3 has 14 amino acids. CDR3 in DNA: TGTGCCAGCAGCTTAGGACTGGGGCCTGTTGGCTACACCTTC. This gives the protein CASSLGLGPVGYTF.

V is TRBV27 and J is TRBJ1-6, with D possibly matching TRBD1 (6 bases). The CDR3 contains 16 residues. The germline V gene encodes CDR1 MNHEY and CDR2 SMNVEV (reference sequence). The V end was cut by 2 bases, the J end by 6 bases, with 14 bases between. In DNA, the CDR3 is TGTGCCAGCAGTTTACAGGGGTTGGTGGGTAATTCACCCCTCCACTTT. Its protein product is CASSLQGLVGNSPLHF.

This chain connects TRBV28 to TRBJ1-1; TRBD1 might be the D (6 bases). This CDR3 has 12 amino acids. Trimming removed 10 bases at V and 3 bases at J, with 12 bases between. In germline, CDR1 is MDHEN, CDR2 SYDVKM. The DNA of the CDR3 is TGTGCCACCCAGGACAGCTACACTGAAGCTTTCTTT. As protein: CATQDSYTEAFF.

The rearrangement joins TRBV5-1 to TRBJ1-5; perhaps TRBD1 as D (5 bases). The CDR3 consists of 15 residues. Germline loops: CDR1 SGHRS, CDR2 YFSETQ. Trimming cost V 4 bases and J 2 bases, with 13 bases left between them. The CDR3 sequence: CASSPTGGGNQPQHF. CDR3 bases: TGCGCCAGCAGCCCGACGGGAGGGGGCAATCAGCCCCAGCATTTT.

The chain has TRBV5-6 and TRBJ2-3, with D perhaps matching TRBD1 or TRBD2 (5 bases each). Trimming removed 4 bases at V and 4 bases at J, with 10 bases between. Germline V gives CDR1 SGHDT, CDR2 YYEEEE. This CDR3 region has 13 residues. CDR3 sequence: CASSPRGPDTQYF. In nucleotides, the CDR3 is TGTGCCAGCAGCCCGAGGGGACCAGATACGCAGTATTTT.

J is TRBJ1-1 and V is TRBV7-8, with a tentative D call TRBD1 (6 bases). The CDR3 spans 15 residues. V gave up 4 bases and J gave up 1 base, with 13 bases separating them. Germline assignment: CDR1 SGHVS and CDR2 FQNEAQ. The CDR3 region is CASSYLGGANTEAFF. In DNA, the CDR3 is TGTGCCAGCAGCTACCTAGGGGGGGCGAACACTGAAGCTTTCTTT.

This rearrangement joins TRBV5-1 to TRBJ2-2; D may be TRBD1 (5 bases). V was trimmed by 5 bases and J by 0 bases, leaving 11 bases between them. The CDR3 spans 15 residues. CDR1 is SGHRS and CDR2 is YFSETQ in the germline V gene. The CDR3 sequence is CASRQGVPNTGELFF. In DNA form, the CDR3 reads TGCGCCAGCAGGCAAGGGGTACCGAACACCGGGGAGCTGTTTTTT.

This clone was seen a handful of times. The chain carries TRBV20-1 and TRBJ1-4, with D unclear. Germline V gene lookup returns CDR1 DFQATT and CDR2 SNEGSKA (reference sequence). The CDR3 spans 11 residues. V lost 5 bases, J lost 5 bases, and 6 bases lay in between. The CDR3 coding sequence is TGCAGTGCTGTAGAGAATGAAAAACTGTTTTTT. Its protein is CSAVENEKLFF.

The chain combines TRBV9 with TRBJ1-2, with D unclear. The CDR3 contains 12 residues. V was trimmed by 4 bases and J by 3 bases, leaving 7 bases between them. From germline, CDR1 is SGDLS and CDR2 YYNGEE. CDR3 residues: CASSPDHYGYTF. Here the CDR3 DNA reads TGTGCCAGCAGCCCGGACCACTATGGCTACACCTTC.

The gene calls are TRBV6-1 and TRBJ1-4, with D unclear. Per the germline V gene, CDR1 is MNHNS and CDR2 is SASEGT. The length of the CDR3 is 13 residues. Between the trimmed V and J ends, which lost 2 bases and 10 bases, there was a span of 11 bases. The CDR3 loop reads CASSETLKRKLFF. CDR3 sequence (DNA): TGTGCCAGCAGTGAAACCCTTAAAAGAAAACTGTTTTTT.

This clone was seen only a few times. This sequence joins TRBV28 and TRBJ1-5; D remains unclear. V shed 2 bases and J shed 2 bases, with 7 bases lying between them. CDR1 is MDHEN and CDR2 is SYDVKM in the germline V gene. There are 14 residues in the CDR3. This CDR3 reads CASSLQVGNQPQHF. CDR3 DNA sequence: TGTGCCAGCAGTTTACAAGTGGGCAATCAGCCCCAGCATTTT.

This chain uses TRBV19 with TRBJ1-4; 9 positions match TRBD1. CDR3 length equals 14 residues. Germline V gives CDR1 LNHDA, CDR2 SQIVND (reference sequence). Trimming cost V 6 bases and J 8 bases; bases outside gene matches: 7. The CDR3: CASRLQGAGEKLFF. DNA for the CDR3: TGTGCCAGTAGGTTACAGGGGGCCGGGGAAAAACTGTTTTTT.

The rearrangement uses TRBV29-1 and TRBJ1-1; unclear D gene. The CDR3 sequence is 13 residues long. The V end was cut by 7 bases, the J end by 1 base, with 13 bases between. Germline V lookup: CDR1 SQVTM, CDR2 ANQGSEA. CDR3 loop: CSASSGGNTEAFF. CDR3 nucleotide sequence: TGCAGCGCAAGCTCAGGAGGGAACACTGAAGCTTTCTTT.

This chain links TRBV7-2 with TRBJ1-5, with 8 bases identical to TRBD1. The germline gives CDR1 SGHTA, CDR2 FQGNSA. With V trimmed by 1 base and J by 3 bases, 8 bases remained unmatched. The CDR3 length is 17 residues. CDR3 sequence reads: CASSLDLAGGVNQPQHF. DNA of the CDR3: TGTGCCAGCAGCTTAGATTTGGCAGGGGGCGTCAATCAGCCCCAGCATTTT.

In DNA, the CDR3 is TGCGCCAGCAGCTTGGTGGGGCAAGAGACCCAGTACTTC. It yields the protein CASSLVGQETQYF. The J gene is TRBJ2-5, the V gene TRBV5-1, with D unresolved. V lost 0 bases to trimming and J lost 2 bases, with 5 bases between them. Germline values: CDR1 SGHRS, CDR2 YFSETQ. CDR3 length: 13 amino acids. Full variable domain (outside the CDR3, taken from reference TRBV5-1 and TRBJ2-5): KAGVTQTPRYLIKTRGQQVTLSCSPISGHRSVSWYQQTPGQGLQFLFEYFSETQRNKGNFPGRFSGRQFSNSRSEMNVSTLELGDSALYLCASSLVGQETQYFGPGTRLLVL.

The J gene is TRBJ1-1, the V gene TRBV5-6; D not resolved. This CDR3 spans 13 amino acids. Germline V gene sequence: CDR1 SGHDT, CDR2 YYEEEE. Trimming took off 0 bases at V and 5 bases at J, with 8 bases between the two ends. DNA for the CDR3: TGTGCCAGCAGCTTGGATCCCCCGACTGAAGCTTTCTTT. Translation: CASSLDPPTEAFF.

V and J are TRBV5-6 and TRBJ2-1; no clear D. The CDR3 totals 13 residues. Trimming took off 4 bases at V and 5 bases at J, with 10 bases between the two ends. Germline V CDR1 and CDR2: SGHDT, YYEEEE. CDR3 bases: TGTGCCAGCAGCCGTGGCGTAGACAATGAGCAGTTCTTC. This encodes CASSRGVDNEQFF. Complete variable domain (other parts from reference TRBV5-6 and TRBJ2-1): DAGVTQSPTHLIKTRGQQVTLRCSPKSGHDTVSWYQQALGQGPQFIFQYYEEEERQRGNFPDRFSGHQFPNYSSELNVNALLLGDSALYLCASSRGVDNEQFFGPGTRLTVL.

CDR3 amino acids: CASTSQDGYQPQHF. The CDR3 region has the DNA TGTGCCAGCACCTCCCAGGACGGGTATCAGCCCCAGCATTTT. The genes are TRBV7-2 and TRBJ1-5; D call uncertain. This CDR3 has 14 amino acids. The V end lost 7 bases, the J end lost 5 bases, and 15 bases lay between the germline ends. CDR1 is SGHTA, CDR2 FQGNSA, per germline.

The chain employs TRBV6-6 and TRBJ1-4; 9 bases match TRBD1. V trimming: 5 bases; J trimming: 8 bases; junction bases outside the gene matches: 9. There are 15 residues in the CDR3. Germline V gene lookup returns CDR1 MNHNY and CDR2 SVGAGI (reference sequence). As DNA, the CDR3 is TGTGCCAGCAGTGGACCGGGACAGGGACACGAAAAACTGTTTTTT. Its protein product is CASSGPGQGHEKLFF.

The chain uses TRBV19 and TRBJ2-7, with D perhaps TRBD1 (6 bases). Trimming stripped 0 bases from V and 5 bases from J, with 8 bases between. The germline V gene encodes CDR1 LNHDA and CDR2 SQIVND (reference sequence). CDR3 size: 13 residues. The CDR3 DNA is TGTGCCAGTAGTATAGAGGGGGCGGACGAGCAGTACTTC. This translates into CASSIEGADEQYF.

As concerns this clone: The germline gene is not matched at one end of the junction; a read error may be the cause. The chain combines TRBV10-3 with TRBJ1-2, with TRBD1 matching 8 bases. The germline CDR1 and CDR2 sequences are ENHRY and SYGVKD. There are 14 residues in the CDR3. The chain's CDR3 is CAISQSDRELGYTF. In DNA form, the CDR3 reads TGTGCCATCAGTCAGTCGGACAGGGAGCTTGGCTACACCTTC.